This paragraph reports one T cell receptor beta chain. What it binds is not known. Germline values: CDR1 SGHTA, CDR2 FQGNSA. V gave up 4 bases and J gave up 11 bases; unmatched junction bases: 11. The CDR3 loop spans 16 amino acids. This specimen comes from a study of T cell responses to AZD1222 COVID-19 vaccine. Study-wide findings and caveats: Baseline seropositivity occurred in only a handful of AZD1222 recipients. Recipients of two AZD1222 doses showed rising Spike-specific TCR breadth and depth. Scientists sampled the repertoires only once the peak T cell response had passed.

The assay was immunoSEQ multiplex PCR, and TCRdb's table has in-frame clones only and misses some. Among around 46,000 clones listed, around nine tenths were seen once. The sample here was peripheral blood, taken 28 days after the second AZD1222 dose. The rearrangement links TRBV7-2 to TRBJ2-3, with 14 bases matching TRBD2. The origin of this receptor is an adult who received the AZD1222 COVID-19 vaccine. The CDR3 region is CASSSGTSGGPREQYF. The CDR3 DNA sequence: TGTGCCAGCAGCTCAGGGACTAGCGGGGGCCCTCGTGAGCAGTATTTT.